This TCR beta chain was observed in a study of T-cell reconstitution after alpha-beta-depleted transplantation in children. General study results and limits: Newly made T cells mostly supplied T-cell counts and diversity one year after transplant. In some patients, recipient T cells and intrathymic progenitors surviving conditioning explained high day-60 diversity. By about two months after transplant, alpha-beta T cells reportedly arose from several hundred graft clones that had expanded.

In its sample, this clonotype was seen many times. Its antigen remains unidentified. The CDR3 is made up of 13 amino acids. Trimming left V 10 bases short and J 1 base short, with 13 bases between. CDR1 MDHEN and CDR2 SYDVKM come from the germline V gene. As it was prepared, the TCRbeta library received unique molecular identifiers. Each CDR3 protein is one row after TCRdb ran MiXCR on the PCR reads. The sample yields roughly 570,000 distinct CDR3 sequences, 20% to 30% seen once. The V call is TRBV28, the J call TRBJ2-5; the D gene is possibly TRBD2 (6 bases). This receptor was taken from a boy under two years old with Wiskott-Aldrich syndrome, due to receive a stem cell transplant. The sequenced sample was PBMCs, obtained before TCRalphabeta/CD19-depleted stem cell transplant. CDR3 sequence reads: CATAQGGQETQYF. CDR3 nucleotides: TGTGCCACCGCGCAGGGAGGCCAAGAGACCCAGTACTTC.